The rows below give T cell receptor beta chains drawn from one sample of a study of cytomegalovirus exposure and HLA in healthy donors. Data came from immunoSEQ multiplex PCR; TCRdb stores just in-frame clones and leaves some out. The profile covers roughly 120,000 clones, with 76% appearing a single time and less than 2% taken by the ten largest. Sequenced material: PBMCs. The receptor source for this set is a man aged 45-65 years in good health and CMV-seronegative. Both conserved end residues are part of each CDR3. D genes are given only for firm matches. Clone size is stated in some rows and not others, as once, few, many or a class when expanded.

j_gene: TRBJ1-1; v_gene: TRBV2; d_gene: TRBD1; len: 15; abundance: .; CDR3nt: TGTGCCAGCACCGGTATGATGACAGGGTTCACTGAAGCTTTCTTT; CDR3aa: CASTGMMTGFTEAFF
j_gene: TRBJ2-3; v_gene: TRBV5-4; d_gene: .; len: 14; abundance: .; CDR3nt: TGTGCCAGCAGCTCCCTGGGCCCCACAGATACGCAGTATTTT; CDR3aa: CASSSLGPTDTQYF
j_gene: TRBJ1-5; v_gene: TRBV7-2; d_gene: TRBD1; len: 19; abundance: .; CDR3nt: TGTGCCAGCAGCTTAGACCACTTCGGGACAGGTGGATTGGTTCAGCCCCAGCATTTT; CDR3aa: CASSLDHFGTGGLVQPQHF
j_gene: TRBJ2-5; v_gene: TRBV7-6; d_gene: .; len: 18; abundance: .; CDR3nt: TGTGCCAGCAGCCCCGGGTCACGACTAAGTGGGAAACAAGAGACCCAGTACTTC; CDR3aa: CASSPGSRLSGKQETQYF
j_gene: TRBJ2-7; v_gene: TRBV29-1; d_gene: TRBD1; len: 13; abundance: .; CDR3nt: TGCAGCGGGGGACAGGGCCTCTCCTACGAGCAGTACTTC; CDR3aa: CSGGQGLSYEQYF
j_gene: TRBJ1-4; v_gene: TRBV7-9; d_gene: .; len: 16; abundance: .; CDR3nt: TGTGCCAGCAGCTTGGCTGAGGGAGGGCAGGATGAAAAACTGTTTTTT; CDR3aa: CASSLAEGGQDEKLFF
j_gene: TRBJ1-5; v_gene: TRBV19; d_gene: .; len: 18; abundance: .; CDR3nt: TGTGCCAGTAGTCGTGTTGAGGTTTGGTTTTTTAGCAATCAGCCCCAGCATTTT; CDR3aa: CASSRVEVWFFSNQPQHF
j_gene: TRBJ1-1; v_gene: TRBV2; d_gene: .; len: 12; abundance: .; CDR3nt: TGTGCCACAATGAGGGATTTGACTGAAGCTTTCTTT; CDR3aa: CATMRDLTEAFF
j_gene: TRBJ2-7; v_gene: TRBV18; d_gene: TRBD1; len: 15; abundance: .; CDR3nt: TGTGCCAGCTCACCAGGGGGACAGGGGAGTTTGGAGCAGTACTTC; CDR3aa: CASSPGGQGSLEQYF
j_gene: TRBJ2-3; v_gene: TRBV5-1; d_gene: TRBD1; len: 14; abundance: .; CDR3nt: TGCGCCAGCAGCCCCAATACAGGGGATGGTAGGCAGTATTTT; CDR3aa: CASSPNTGDGRQYF
j_gene: TRBJ1-6; v_gene: TRBV13; d_gene: .; len: 14; abundance: .; CDR3nt: TGTGCCAGCAGCTTAGCTGGACTCGGTTCACCCCTCCACTTT; CDR3aa: CASSLAGLGSPLHF
j_gene: TRBJ2-5; v_gene: TRBV6-1; d_gene: TRBD2; len: 14; abundance: .; CDR3nt: TGTGCCAGCCTCGGGGGGGCGCTGGGGGAGACCCAGTACTTC; CDR3aa: CASLGGALGETQYF
j_gene: TRBJ2-3; v_gene: TRBV10-3; d_gene: TRBD2; len: 15; abundance: few; CDR3nt: TGTGCCATCAGTATAGCGGGGGGGGGCACAGATACGCAGTATTTT; CDR3aa: CAISIAGGGTDTQYF
j_gene: TRBJ1-2; v_gene: TRBV7-9; d_gene: .; len: 12; abundance: .; CDR3nt: TGTGCCAGCAGCCCTGGGACATCTGGCTACACCTTC; CDR3aa: CASSPGTSGYTF
j_gene: TRBJ2-7; v_gene: TRBV4-2; d_gene: .; len: 14; abundance: few; CDR3nt: TGTGCCAGCAGCCAAGAAGGTAACAGGGCTGAGCAGTACTTC; CDR3aa: CASSQEGNRAEQYF
j_gene: TRBJ2-5; v_gene: TRBV4-1; d_gene: TRBD1; len: 15; abundance: once; CDR3nt: TGCGCCAGCAGCCAAGACAGGGGGCGAGGGGAGACCCAGTACTTC; CDR3aa: CASSQDRGRGETQYF
j_gene: TRBJ1-5; v_gene: TRBV2; d_gene: TRBD1; len: 14; abundance: .; CDR3nt: TGTGCCAGCAGACAGGGGCCCGGCAATCAGCCCCAGCATTTT; CDR3aa: CASRQGPGNQPQHF
j_gene: TRBJ1-1; v_gene: TRBV29-1; d_gene: .; len: 14; abundance: .; CDR3nt: TGCAGCGTTGAATATTACAGGGAGGGCACTGAAGCTTTCTTT; CDR3aa: CSVEYYREGTEAFF
j_gene: TRBJ1-3; v_gene: TRBV30; d_gene: .; len: 12; abundance: few; CDR3nt: TGTGCCTGCGGGAACTCTGGAAACACCATATATTTT; CDR3aa: CACGNSGNTIYF
j_gene: TRBJ2-1; v_gene: TRBV2; d_gene: TRBD1; len: 12; abundance: once; CDR3nt: TGTGCCAGCAGTGGCACAGGGGCTGAGCAGTTCTTC; CDR3aa: CASSGTGAEQFF
j_gene: TRBJ2-5; v_gene: TRBV5-4; d_gene: TRBD1; len: 14; abundance: .; CDR3nt: TGTGCCAGCAGCTTGGCCGGGACAGAAGAGACCCAGTACTTC; CDR3aa: CASSLAGTEETQYF
j_gene: TRBJ1-4; v_gene: TRBV4-1; d_gene: TRBD1; len: 18; abundance: .; CDR3nt: TGCGCCAGCAGCCAACCCGGCAGTGGACAGGGGAGATATGAAAAACTGTTTTTT; CDR3aa: CASSQPGSGQGRYEKLFF
j_gene: TRBJ1-6; v_gene: TRBV6-1; d_gene: .; len: 15; abundance: .; CDR3nt: TGTGCCAGCAGTGAAACAGGGATCTATAATTCACCCCTCCACTTT; CDR3aa: CASSETGIYNSPLHF
j_gene: TRBJ1-1; v_gene: TRBV6-5; d_gene: .; len: 14; abundance: .; CDR3nt: TGTGCCAGCAACCCCGGGACATCTAACACTGAAGCTTTCTTT; CDR3aa: CASNPGTSNTEAFF
j_gene: TRBJ2-1; v_gene: TRBV6-5; d_gene: .; len: 15; abundance: .; CDR3nt: TGTGCCAGCAGTTACGAGACCGGAGATAGTAATGAGCAGTTCTTC; CDR3aa: CASSYETGDSNEQFF
j_gene: TRBJ2-1; v_gene: TRBV6-4; d_gene: TRBD2; len: 14; abundance: .; CDR3nt: TGTGCCAGCAGCGGACTAGCGGGGGGTAATGAGCAGTTCTTC; CDR3aa: CASSGLAGGNEQFF
j_gene: TRBJ1-5; v_gene: TRBV6-5; d_gene: .; len: 12; abundance: .; CDR3nt: TGTGCCAGCGGTCAGAACAATCAGCCCCAGCATTTT; CDR3aa: CASGQNNQPQHF
j_gene: TRBJ1-5; v_gene: TRBV19; d_gene: TRBD1; len: 14; abundance: few; CDR3nt: TGTGCCAGTAGTGGGCAGGGGGGCCCCCAGCCCCAGCATTTT; CDR3aa: CASSGQGGPQPQHF
j_gene: TRBJ1-1; v_gene: TRBV6-5; d_gene: TRBD1; len: 13; abundance: .; CDR3nt: TGTGCCAGCATCACAGGGGGAGCCGCTGAAGCTTTCTTT; CDR3aa: CASITGGAAEAFF
j_gene: TRBJ1-4; v_gene: TRBV4-1; d_gene: .; len: 18; abundance: few; CDR3nt: TGCGCCAGCAGCCAAGATCCTTTACAGAGTGCAACTAATGAAAAACTGTTTTTT; CDR3aa: CASSQDPLQSATNEKLFF
j_gene: TRBJ1-2; v_gene: TRBV7-9; d_gene: .; len: 13; abundance: once; CDR3nt: TGTGCCAGCAGCTTAGACACCCACTATGGCTACACCTTC; CDR3aa: CASSLDTHYGYTF
j_gene: TRBJ2-7; v_gene: TRBV9; d_gene: TRBD1; len: 14; abundance: .; CDR3nt: TGTGCCAGCAGCCTAAGGACAGGGAACTACGAGCAGTACTTC; CDR3aa: CASSLRTGNYEQYF
j_gene: TRBJ2-2; v_gene: TRBV5-1; d_gene: TRBD2; len: 15; abundance: .; CDR3nt: TGCGCCAGCAGCTTTAGCGGGACCGGCACCGGGGAGCTGTTTTTT; CDR3aa: CASSFSGTGTGELFF
j_gene: TRBJ1-4; v_gene: TRBV9; d_gene: TRBD1; len: 17; abundance: few; CDR3nt: TGTGCCAGCAGCGTAGGGACAGGGAAGAGTGCTAATGAAAAACTGTTTTTT; CDR3aa: CASSVGTGKSANEKLFF
j_gene: TRBJ1-2; v_gene: TRBV19; d_gene: TRBD1; len: 13; abundance: once; CDR3nt: TGTGCCACCCGGAAGGCAGGGGGATACGGCTACACCTTC; CDR3aa: CATRKAGGYGYTF
j_gene: TRBJ1-1; v_gene: TRBV18; d_gene: TRBD1; len: 15; abundance: .; CDR3nt: TGTGCCAGCTCACCTGGGACAGGGGTGGGCACTGAAGCTTTCTTT; CDR3aa: CASSPGTGVGTEAFF
j_gene: TRBJ1-5; v_gene: TRBV4-2; d_gene: .; len: 16; abundance: .; CDR3nt: TGTGCCAGCAGCCAATGGCAGGAAGGGGGCAATCAGCCCCAGCATTTT; CDR3aa: CASSQWQEGGNQPQHF
j_gene: TRBJ2-3; v_gene: TRBV19; d_gene: .; len: 16; abundance: once; CDR3nt: TGTGCCAGTAGTATCAACTCCCTCATTAGCACAGATACGCAGTATTTT; CDR3aa: CASSINSLISTDTQYF
j_gene: TRBJ2-5; v_gene: TRBV29-1; d_gene: .; len: 12; abundance: .; CDR3nt: TGCAGCGTTGAACCCCAGGAAGGGGCCCAGTACTTC; CDR3aa: CSVEPQEGAQYF
j_gene: TRBJ2-3; v_gene: TRBV7-2; d_gene: TRBD2; len: 14; abundance: .; CDR3nt: TGTGCCAGCAGCACTAGCGGACAGACAGATACGCAGTATTTT; CDR3aa: CASSTSGQTDTQYF
j_gene: TRBJ2-1; v_gene: TRBV7-9; d_gene: .; len: 15; abundance: few; CDR3nt: TGTGCCAGCAGTCAAGGACACGCAGCCTACAATGAGCAGTTCTTC; CDR3aa: CASSQGHAAYNEQFF
j_gene: TRBJ1-3; v_gene: TRBV2; d_gene: .; len: 14; abundance: .; CDR3nt: TGTGCCAGCAGTGAGTTTATAACTGGAAACACCATATATTTT; CDR3aa: CASSEFITGNTIYF
j_gene: TRBJ2-3; v_gene: TRBV9; d_gene: TRBD2; len: 17; abundance: .; CDR3nt: TGTGCCAGCAGCGTCAGACTAGCAGATACTAGCACAGATACGCAGTATTTT; CDR3aa: CASSVRLADTSTDTQYF
j_gene: TRBJ1-6; v_gene: TRBV6-1; d_gene: .; len: 15; abundance: few; CDR3nt: TGTGCCAGCAGTCCTGGGCAGGGTGGTAATTCACCCCTCCACTTT; CDR3aa: CASSPGQGGNSPLHF
j_gene: TRBJ1-1; v_gene: TRBV10-3; d_gene: TRBD1; len: 15; abundance: .; CDR3nt: TGTGCCATCAGTGAAGGACAGGGAAGGCACACTGAAGCTTTCTTT; CDR3aa: CAISEGQGRHTEAFF
j_gene: TRBJ2-6; v_gene: TRBV14; d_gene: TRBD1; len: 17; abundance: once; CDR3nt: TGTGCCAGCAGCCACAACAGGGGGCCCTACGGGGCCAACGTCCTGACTTTC; CDR3aa: CASSHNRGPYGANVLTF
j_gene: TRBJ1-6; v_gene: TRBV19; d_gene: .; len: 14; abundance: .; CDR3nt: TGTGCCAGTAGTACGGGACAAGATAATTCACCCCTCCACTTT; CDR3aa: CASSTGQDNSPLHF
j_gene: TRBJ2-3; v_gene: TRBV27; d_gene: TRBD2; len: 15; abundance: .; CDR3nt: TGTGCCAGCAGCCCGTTTGCGGGGGGGCAAGATACGCAGTATTTT; CDR3aa: CASSPFAGGQDTQYF
j_gene: TRBJ2-1; v_gene: TRBV5-4; d_gene: TRBD2; len: 17; abundance: .; CDR3nt: TGTGCCAGCAGCTTAGGCGGGGGGCCCGCATATTACAATGAGCAGTTCTTC; CDR3aa: CASSLGGGPAYYNEQFF
j_gene: TRBJ1-2; v_gene: TRBV2; d_gene: .; len: 13; abundance: .; CDR3nt: TGTGCCAGCAGCCAGGTGAATGACTATGGCTACACCTTC; CDR3aa: CASSQVNDYGYTF
j_gene: TRBJ2-1; v_gene: TRBV2; d_gene: .; len: 13; abundance: .; CDR3nt: TGTGCCAGCAGTGAGGGGTACAGGCCCGAGCAGTTCTTC; CDR3aa: CASSEGYRPEQFF
j_gene: TRBJ1-5; v_gene: TRBV19; d_gene: TRBD1; len: 14; abundance: .; CDR3nt: TGTGCCAGTAGCCAAACAGGGGGCAATCAGCCCCAGCATTTT; CDR3aa: CASSQTGGNQPQHF
j_gene: TRBJ2-7; v_gene: TRBV9; d_gene: .; len: 14; abundance: once; CDR3nt: TGTGCCAGCAGCGAGGCCCCTTACAGGGATGAGCAGTACTTC; CDR3aa: CASSEAPYRDEQYF
j_gene: TRBJ1-4; v_gene: TRBV2; d_gene: TRBD1; len: 15; abundance: .; CDR3nt: TGTGCCAGCAGACTCGACAGGGGCACTAATGAAAAACTGTTTTTT; CDR3aa: CASRLDRGTNEKLFF
j_gene: TRBJ1-6; v_gene: TRBV6-5; d_gene: TRBD1; len: 16; abundance: once; CDR3nt: TGTACCAGCAGTTCCTTAGGGACAGGAAAAAATTCACCCCTCCACTTT; CDR3aa: CTSSSLGTGKNSPLHF
j_gene: TRBJ2-1; v_gene: TRBV7-2; d_gene: .; len: 14; abundance: few; CDR3nt: TGTGCCAGCAGCTTAGCGCCCGCGATCAATGAGCAGTTCTTC; CDR3aa: CASSLAPAINEQFF
j_gene: TRBJ1-5; v_gene: TRBV7-7; d_gene: .; len: 17; abundance: .; CDR3nt: TGTGCCAGCAGCTTAGAGGGCACGGACTGTAGCAATCAGCCCCAGCATTTT; CDR3aa: CASSLEGTDCSNQPQHF
j_gene: TRBJ2-1; v_gene: TRBV29-1; d_gene: .; len: 15; abundance: .; CDR3nt: TGCAGCGCGCCATTGGGGCGGGACGAACACAATGAGCAGTTCTTC; CDR3aa: CSAPLGRDEHNEQFF
j_gene: TRBJ1-1; v_gene: TRBV7-2; d_gene: TRBD1; len: 15; abundance: .; CDR3nt: TGTGCCAGCAGCTTAGCAGGGGGCGCGGTTACTGAAGCTTTCTTT; CDR3aa: CASSLAGGAVTEAFF